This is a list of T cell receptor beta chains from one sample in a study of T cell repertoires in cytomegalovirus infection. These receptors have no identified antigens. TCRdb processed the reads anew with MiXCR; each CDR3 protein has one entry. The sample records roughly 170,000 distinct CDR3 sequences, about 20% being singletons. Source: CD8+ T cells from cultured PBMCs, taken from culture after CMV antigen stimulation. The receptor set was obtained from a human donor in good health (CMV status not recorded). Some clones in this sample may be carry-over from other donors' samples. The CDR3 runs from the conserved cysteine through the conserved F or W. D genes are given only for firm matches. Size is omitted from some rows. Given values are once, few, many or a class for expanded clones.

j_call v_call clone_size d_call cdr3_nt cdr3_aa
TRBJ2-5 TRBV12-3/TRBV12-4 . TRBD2 TGTGCCAGCCTTAGCGGGGGGGCAGGAAAGACCCAGTACTTC CASLSGGAGKTQYF
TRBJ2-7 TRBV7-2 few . TGTGCCAGCAGCCTTAACCAGGACGAGCAGTACTTC CASSLNQDEQYF
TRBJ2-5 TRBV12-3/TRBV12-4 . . TGTGCCAGCAGTTCCCTCGGGGGGCCCGTCCAAGAGACCCAGTACTTC CASSSLGGPVQETQYF
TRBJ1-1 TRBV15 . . TGTGCCACCAGCAAAGGAACTACAGGGTTTTCTAAGGAAGCTTTCTTT CATSKGTTGFSKEAFF
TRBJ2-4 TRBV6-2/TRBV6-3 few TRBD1 TGTGCCAGCAGTGGACGACAGGGGCTAATAGCCAAAAACATTCAGTACTTC CASSGRQGLIAKNIQYF
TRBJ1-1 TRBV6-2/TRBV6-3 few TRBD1 TGTGCCAGCCCGGACAGGGATGACACTGAAGCTTTCTTT CASPDRDDTEAFF
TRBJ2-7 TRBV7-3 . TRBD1 TGTGCCAGCAGCTTAAGTCGAGGGGGCGGCTCCTACGAGCAGTACTTC CASSLSRGGGSYEQYF
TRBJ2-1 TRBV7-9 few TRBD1 TGTGCCAGCAGCTCTACCGGGACAGGGATCCACAATGAGCAGTTCTTC CASSSTGTGIHNEQFF
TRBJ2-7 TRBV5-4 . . TGTGCCAGCAGCTTATGGACAGCCTACGAGCAGTACTTC CASSLWTAYEQYF
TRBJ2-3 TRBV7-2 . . TGTGCCAGCAGCTTAGCGCCCGGGGCGGCAGATACGCAGTATTTT CASSLAPGAADTQYF
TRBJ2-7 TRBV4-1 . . TGCGCCAGCAGCCCCACCACCGGGAATTTAAACTCCTACGAGCAGTACTTC CASSPTTGNLNSYEQYF
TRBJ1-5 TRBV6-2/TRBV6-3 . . TGTGCCAGCTCCGACGGACAGAATAAGCAGCCCCAGCATTTT CASSDGQNKQPQHF
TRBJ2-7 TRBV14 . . TGTGCCAGCAGCCCCTATAGCTCCTACGAGCAGTACTTC CASSPYSSYEQYF
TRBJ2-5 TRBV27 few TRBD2 TGTGCCAGCAGTTTATCCAGCGGGGGGTTCCAAGAGACCCAGTACTTC CASSLSSGGFQETQYF
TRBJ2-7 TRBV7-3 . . TGTGCCAGCAGCGAGGGGGGGGACAAGCCGAAAGAGCAGTACTTC CASSEGGDKPKEQYF
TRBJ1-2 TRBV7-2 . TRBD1 TGTGCCAGCAGCCAGCAGTGGCGCGCCGGGACAGCCGGTGAACCTAACTATGGCTACACCTTC CASSQQWRAGTAGEPNYGYTF
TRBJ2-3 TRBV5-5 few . TGTGCCAGCAGGGCCCCAGGGGCCAGCACAGATACGCAGTATTTT CASRAPGASTDTQYF
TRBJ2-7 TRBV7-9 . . TGTGCCAGCAGCTCCGTTATATATAATGACTACGAGCAGTACTTC CASSSVIYNDYEQYF
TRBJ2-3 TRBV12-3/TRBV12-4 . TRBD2 TGTGCCAGCAGATGGACTAGCGGGGGCCGCACAGATACGCAGTATTTT CASRWTSGGRTDTQYF
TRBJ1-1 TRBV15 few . TGTGCCACCAGCAGAGATCGGGGCAGTTGGGCTGAAGCTTTCTTT CATSRDRGSWAEAFF
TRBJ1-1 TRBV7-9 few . TGTGCCAGCAGCTTCGACACTGAAGCTTTCTTT CASSFDTEAFF
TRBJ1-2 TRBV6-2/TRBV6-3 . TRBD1 TGTGCCAGCAGTCCCCATTCGACAGGGGATGATGGCTACACCTTC CASSPHSTGDDGYTF
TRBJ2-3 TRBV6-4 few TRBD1 TGTGCCAGCAGTGAGACAGGGGGAAGCACAGATACGCAGTATTTT CASSETGGSTDTQYF
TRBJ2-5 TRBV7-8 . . TGTGCCAGCAGCTTAGGACTGGTACAAGAGACCCAGTACTTC CASSLGLVQETQYF